A selection of T cell receptor beta chains follows, all from one sample in a study of T cells in Graves' hyperthyroidism and ophthalmopathy. TCRdb analysed the multiplex PCR reads with MiXCR anew, one entry per CDR3 protein. The sample comprises 330,000 or so distinct CDR3 sequences, 15% to 20% of which are singletons, and about 14% rests with the top ten. Material for sequencing was blood. The receptor set was obtained from a woman in her forties with Graves' ophthalmopathy. Both conserved end residues are part of each CDR3. The D gene is left open where the match is weak. The size entry is marked missing in some rows and otherwise reads once, few, many or a size class.

TRBV5-6	-	-	TRBJ1-1	TGTGCCAGCAGCCATCCCTCGGGGGGTGAAGCTTTCTTT	CASSHPSGGEAFF
TRBV6-1	-	few	TRBJ1-2	TGTGCCAGCAGCCGCGATAACAGGGACCATGGCTACACCTTC	CASSRDNRDHGYTF
TRBV20-1	-	-	TRBJ2-4	TGCAGTGTCAAGGGGGGGGAGGGCCGGGCCAAAAACATTCAGTACTTC	CSVKGGEGRAKNIQYF
TRBV6-1	TRBD2	once	TRBJ2-7	TGTGCCAGCAGTGCTGGGGCGGGAGGGCAATACGAGCAGTACTTC	CASSAGAGGQYEQYF
TRBV20-1	-	many	TRBJ1-5	TGCAGTGCTAGATCCTCCCTTGGGGTCAATCAGCCCCAGCATTTT	CSARSSLGVNQPQHF
TRBV11-2	TRBD2	many	TRBJ2-7	TGTGCCAGCAGTATCAGCGGGAGGCCACGTCCCGGGCAGTACTTC	CASSISGRPRPGQYF
TRBV5-1	TRBD2	many	TRBJ2-7	TGCGCCAGCCAACGCGGGAGTGCTACCTACGAGCAGTACTTC	CASQRGSATYEQYF
TRBV28	-	many	TRBJ2-7	TGTGCCAGCAAACCTAGCCCACCCTCAGCCTACGAGCAGTACTTC	CASKPSPPSAYEQYF
TRBV28	-	-	TRBJ1-5	TGTGCCAGCAGCCCTACAAGGATCGCAAATCAGCCCCAGCATTTT	CASSPTRIANQPQHF
TRBV6-1	TRBD1	many	TRBJ1-3	TGTGCCAGCAGGGGGGACAGGGGCCTCTCTGGAAACACCATATATTTT	CASRGDRGLSGNTIYF
TRBV2	-	-	TRBJ1-3	TGTGCCAGCCGAGGACAGACCACTGGAAACACCATATATTTT	CASRGQTTGNTIYF
TRBV12-3/TRBV12-4	TRBD1	-	TRBJ2-2	TGTGCCAGCAGTCTGGGACAGGGGTACACCGGGGAGCTGTTTTTT	CASSLGQGYTGELFF
TRBV5-1	-	many	TRBJ1-3	TGCGCCAGCAGCTTGGCCATGAGCGCTGGAAACACCATATATTTT	CASSLAMSAGNTIYF
TRBV11-2	TRBD2	many	TRBJ2-7	TGTGCCAGCAGCTTAGGATTAAGCCTAGCGGGCCCTAGCTCCTACGAGCAGTACTTC	CASSLGLSLAGPSSYEQYF
TRBV27	-	many	TRBJ1-1	TGTGCCAGCAGTTTAGTTGCTGGTTGGAACACTGAAGCTTTCTTT	CASSLVAGWNTEAFF
TRBV6-2/TRBV6-3	-	many	TRBJ2-1	TGTGCCAGCAGACAGGGAGGAGAGCAGTTCTTC	CASRQGGEQFF
TRBV6-1	-	many	TRBJ2-7	TGTGCCAGCAGTGCGGGGACAAGTTACGAGCAGTACTTC	CASSAGTSYEQYF
TRBV20-1	-	many	TRBJ2-7	TGCAGTGCTAAGCCCCAGGGAAGAATCTTCTACGAGCAGTACTTC	CSAKPQGRIFYEQYF
TRBV28	-	few	TRBJ2-7	TGTGCCAGCGCTCTTAGCGGCGCGAAGCAGTACTTC	CASALSGAKQYF
TRBV11-3	TRBD2	many	TRBJ2-2	TGTGCCAGCAGCTTTGCGGGAGGTACCGGGGAGCTGTTTTTT	CASSFAGGTGELFF
TRBV20-1	-	many	TRBJ1-2	TGCAGTGCTAAAGACCGCAACCGCTTATTAGGTCATCCTAACTATGGCTACACCTTC	CSAKDRNRLLGHPNYGYTF
TRBV5-1	-	many	TRBJ1-1	TGCGCCAGCAGCTTGGGCACAGGGAGTACTGAAGCTTTCTTT	CASSLGTGSTEAFF
TRBV28	TRBD2	-	TRBJ2-7	TGTGCCAGCAGACCGGGACTAGCGGGAGGGCCGCGGTACGAGCAGTACTTC	CASRPGLAGGPRYEQYF
TRBV20-1	TRBD2	-	TRBJ2-7	TGCAGTGCTAGGCGGGGGAGCACTCCCTACGAGCAGTACTTC	CSARRGSTPYEQYF
TRBV28	-	many	TRBJ1-1	TGTGCCAGCAGTTCCCCCAGGAACACTGAAGCTTTCTTT	CASSSPRNTEAFF
TRBV20-1	-	-	TRBJ2-7	TGCAGTGCCCAGGAGAAGACTAGTTTTTTTGCGTACGAGCAGTACTTC	CSAQEKTSFFAYEQYF
TRBV6-5	TRBD2	many	TRBJ2-5	TGTGCCAGCAGTTACTCGGGACTAGCCGGGACCCAGTACTTC	CASSYSGLAGTQYF
TRBV6-1	TRBD1	many	TRBJ2-2	TGTGCCAGCACGGAGGCAGGGGGCGTCCCCGGGGAGCTGTTTTTT	CASTEAGGVPGELFF
TRBV7-6	TRBD2	-	TRBJ2-5	TGTGCCAGCAGCTTAGCGGGAGCGGGGGAAGAGACCCAGTACTTC	CASSLAGAGEETQYF
TRBV5-7	-	many	TRBJ2-7	TGTGCCAGCAGCTTGAGTCCGGCCGGAAACTACGAGCAGTACTTC	CASSLSPAGNYEQYF
TRBV12-3/TRBV12-4	TRBD1	many	TRBJ2-7	TGTGCCAGCAGCTCAACAGGGGAGGAGCAGTACTTC	CASSSTGEEQYF
TRBV9	-	many	TRBJ1-3	TGTGCCAGCAGCCTTGGACAAGTTGGAAACACCATATATTTT	CASSLGQVGNTIYF
TRBV20-1	TRBD1	many	TRBJ1-1	TGCAGTCCCAGGGGGAGCGCTGAAGCTTTCTTT	CSPRGSAEAFF
TRBV6-2/TRBV6-3	TRBD2	-	TRBJ2-1	TGTGCCAGCAGCCAGGGACTAGCGGGACAAGAGCAGTTCTTC	CASSQGLAGQEQFF
TRBV12-3/TRBV12-4	-	many	TRBJ1-1	TGTGCCAGCAGTTTCAGCGGAAGGACTGAAGCTTTCTTT	CASSFSGRTEAFF
TRBV19	-	many	TRBJ1-2	TGTGCCAGTAGAACCCGGGGGACCTACTATGGCTACACCTTC	CASRTRGTYYGYTF
TRBV27	TRBD1	many	TRBJ2-5	TGTGCCAGCAGTAAGCGAACAGGGGGCCAAGAGACCCAGTACTTC	CASSKRTGGQETQYF
TRBV4-3	-	-	TRBJ2-5	TGCGCCAGCAGCCAAGATCGGACCGCTGAGACCCAGTACTTC	CASSQDRTAETQYF
TRBV12-3/TRBV12-4	-	many	TRBJ2-7	TGTGCCAGCAAAGGGACCGGGAGAGGCGAGCAGTACTTC	CASKGTGRGEQYF
TRBV11-2	-	-	TRBJ2-5	TGTGCCAGCAGCTCCCCGGGGGAGAGGGAGACCCAGTACTTC	CASSSPGERETQYF
TRBV12-3/TRBV12-4	-	many	TRBJ1-1	TGTGCCAGCAGTTGGGACCCAAAGGGCACTGAAGCTTTCTTT	CASSWDPKGTEAFF
TRBV10-3	-	few	TRBJ2-4	TGTGCCATCAGTGAGTCGGCAGGGTGGGTCAAAAACATTCAGTACTTC	CAISESAGWVKNIQYF
TRBV20-1	-	many	TRBJ2-7	TGCAGTGCTAGAGGAGAACGGGTGGATTACTACTTC	CSARGERVDYYF
TRBV9	TRBD1	many	TRBJ2-7	TGTGCCAGCAGCGTAGGGGGGACAGGTACCTACGAGCAGTACTTC	CASSVGGTGTYEQYF
TRBV27	-	many	TRBJ2-7	TGTGCCAGCACCTTGAGGCACGGCCGCCGATACTTC	CASTLRHGRRYF
TRBV6-2/TRBV6-3	-	many	TRBJ2-7	TGTGCCAGCAGAGACGGCCTGCCCTACGAGCAGTACTTC	CASRDGLPYEQYF
TRBV28	TRBD1	many	TRBJ2-4	TGTGCCAGCGGACAGGGCCAAAACATTCAGTACTTC	CASGQGQNIQYF
TRBV2	-	many	TRBJ2-7	TGTGCCAGCAGTGTAGAAATTCAAGGGGCCGAGCAGTACTTC	CASSVEIQGAEQYF
TRBV5-1	-	many	TRBJ1-2	TGCGCCAGCAGCAGGGGGGCCGCAGGGCAAGGCTACACCTTC	CASSRGAAGQGYTF